The 23 T cell receptor beta chains below all came from one sample that was sequenced in a study of blood T cell repertoires in COVID-19. Libraries were prepared by immunoSEQ multiplex PCR; TCRdb keeps only in-frame clonotypes and omits some of them. The sample carries fewer than 35,000 clones, 87% recorded once. Sequencing was done on a sample of peripheral blood. Receptors were obtained from a man aged 45-65 years with active or convalescent COVID-19.

The V gene is TRBV4-3, the J gene TRBJ2-3; 7 bases line up with TRBD2. This CDR3 has 19 residues. CDR1 is LGHNA, CDR2 YSLEER, per germline. The junction had 16 bases not matched to a gene; V was cut back by 0 bases and J by 4 bases. The CDR3 loop is CASSQDGGGGWSTADTQYF. The CDR3 DNA follows: TGCGCCAGCAGCCAAGATGGGGGGGGAGGATGGTCCACGGCAGATACGCAGTATTTT.

The CDR3 DNA reads as TGTGCCAGCAGTCGCACCGGGACAGGGGCGGAGACCCAGTACTTC. It translates to CASSRTGTGAETQYF. The genes are TRBV7-3 and TRBJ2-5, with TRBD1 matching 10 bases. J lost 5 bases, V lost 6 bases, and 9 bases had no gene match. CDR3 length: 15 residues. Germline V gene lookup returns CDR1 SGHTA and CDR2 FQGTGA.

V and J are TRBV28 and TRBJ1-1; D is uncertain. Germline CDR1 reads MDHEN; CDR2 reads SYDVKM. Trimming took off 5 bases at V and 2 bases at J, with 15 bases between the two ends. CDR3 length: 15 residues. The DNA of the CDR3 is TGTGCCAGCAGTCCCTTGAGGAAGGCAAACACTGAAGCTTTCTTT. It translates to CASSPLRKANTEAFF.

The chain recombines TRBV24-1 with TRBJ2-2; the match to TRBD2 covers 14 bases. Germline V gene data show CDR1 as KGHDR and CDR2 as SFDVKD. Trimming took 4 bases from V and 7 from J; bases not matched to a gene: 10. CDR3 length equals 18 residues. CDR3 protein: CATSDPGTSGRFIGELFF. CDR3 DNA: TGTGCCACCAGTGACCCCGGGACTAGCGGGAGATTTATCGGGGAGCTGTTTTTT.

The V gene is TRBV23-1, the J gene TRBJ2-2; 12 bases line up with TRBD2. TRBV23-1 is labeled an ORF, and its function is uncertain. Trimming took 2 bases from V and 0 from J; bases not matched to a gene: 10. The CDR3 totals 20 residues. CDR3 sequence reads: CASSQPRLAGARSNTGELFF. In nucleotides, the CDR3 is TGCGCCAGCAGTCAACCCAGACTAGCGGGAGCCAGATCGAACACCGGGGAGCTGTTTTTT.

This clone was seen once. This chain connects TRBV19 to TRBJ2-7, with 7 bases identical to TRBD1. Germline V lookup: CDR1 LNHDA, CDR2 SQIVND (reference sequence). V was pared by 2 bases and J by 4 bases, with 5 bases of the junction left unmatched. CDR3 length: 14 amino acids. This CDR3 is CASSIFRGSYEQYF. DNA for the CDR3: TGTGCCAGTAGTATATTCAGGGGGTCGTACGAGCAGTACTTC.

V gene TRBV7-2 combines with J gene TRBJ1-2, with TRBD1 identical over 7 bases. With V trimmed by 5 bases and J by 7 bases, 7 bases remained unmatched. CDR1 and CDR2 from the germline V gene are SGHTA and FQGNSA. There are 13 residues in the CDR3. The CDR3, as DNA: TGTGCCAGCAGCGTTGACAGGGAGAGTGGCTACACCTTC. Its protein is CASSVDRESGYTF.

The chain links TRBV3-1 (or the pseudogene TRBV3-2) to TRBJ2-1, with TRBD2 matching 7 bases. The CDR3 spans 14 residues. With V trimmed by 4 bases and J by 3 bases, 3 bases remained unmatched. Germline loops: CDR1 LGHDT, CDR2 YNNKEL (reference sequence). The DNA for the CDR3 is TGTGCCAGCAGCCCCTCGGGAGGCTACAATGAGCAGTTCTTC. It is translated as CASSPSGGYNEQFF.

This clone was counted only a few times. This chain joins TRBV6-1 and TRBJ2-7, with 10 bases lining up with TRBD1. CDR1 MNHNS and CDR2 SASEGT come from the germline V gene. V shed 2 bases, J shed 0 bases, and the junction held 7 bases outside the gene matches. The CDR3 runs 17 residues. The CDR3 region is CASSERDRGALSYEQYF. For the CDR3, the DNA is TGTGCCAGCAGTGAAAGGGACAGGGGAGCCCTCTCCTACGAGCAGTACTTC.

V is TRBV2 and J is TRBJ1-5; 8 nucleotides agree with TRBD1. With V trimmed by 6 bases and J by 3 bases, 4 bases remained unmatched. This CDR3 has 14 residues. In germline, CDR1 is SNHLY, CDR2 FYNNEI. CDR3 DNA: TGTGCCAGCAGGGCGACAGGGGACAATCAGCCCCAGCATTTT. Its translation: CASRATGDNQPQHF.

The rearrangement joins TRBV28 to TRBJ2-1; 7 nucleotides line up with TRBD2. J lost 3 bases, V lost 11 bases, and 16 bases had no gene match. This CDR3 contains 16 residues. The germline V gene encodes CDR1 MDHEN and CDR2 SYDVKM. CDR3 coding DNA: TGTGCCCGCAAACGCCCCGGGGGGAGGGGCTACAATGAGCAGTTCTTC. Amino acid sequence: CARKRPGGRGYNEQFF.

This sequence joins TRBV9 and TRBJ2-7, with D perhaps matching TRBD2 (7 bases). Germline values: CDR1 SGDLS, CDR2 YYNGEE. V lost 0 bases and J lost 0, with 10 bases in between. This CDR3 has 15 amino acids. Here the CDR3 reads CASSVEGGGSYEQYF. The CDR3 DNA sequence: TGTGCCAGCAGCGTAGAGGGAGGGGGCTCCTACGAGCAGTACTTC. Supplemented by reference TRBV9 and TRBJ2-7, the full variable domain reads DSGVTQTPKHLITATGQRVTLRCSPRSGDLSVYWYQQSLDQGLQFLIQYYNGEERAKGNILERFSAQQFPDLHSELNLSSLELGDSALYFCASSVEGGGSYEQYFGPGTRLTVT.

J is TRBJ1-1 and V is TRBV6-1, with D possibly matching TRBD1 (6 bases). Trimming stripped 2 bases from V and 1 base from J, with 8 bases between. Looked up from germline, CDR1 is MNHNS and CDR2 is SASEGT. There are 14 residues in the CDR3. The DNA for the CDR3 is TGTGCCAGCAGTGAAACAGGGTCGAACACTGAAGCTTTCTTT. Its protein is CASSETGSNTEAFF.

This chain uses TRBV11-2 with TRBJ2-4; 12 nucleotides match TRBD1. CDR3 length: 17 residues. V dropped 3 bases and J dropped 8; count of bases not matched to a gene: 11. The V gene's germline CDR1 is SGHAT and CDR2 FQNNGV. CDR3 region: CASSFPRDRGRGDIQYF. CDR3 bases: TGTGCCAGCAGCTTCCCCCGGGACAGGGGGCGCGGGGACATTCAGTACTTC.

The chain couples TRBV5-6 to TRBJ2-7; D unclear. CDR1 is SGHDT, CDR2 YYEEEE, per germline. Trimming pared 5 bases from V and 4 bases from J, leaving 13 bases between. The CDR3 contains 13 residues. CDR3 in amino acids: CASSIRYGYEQYF. The CDR3 DNA reads TGTGCCAGCAGTATCAGGTATGGATACGAGCAGTACTTC.

This clone was detected once. This chain links TRBV5-4 with TRBJ2-3, with D possibly TRBD2 on 6 matching bases. This CDR3 comprises 15 residues. Germline V gene data show CDR1 as SGHNT and CDR2 as YYREEE (reference sequence). Between the trimmed V and J ends, which lost 4 bases and 3 bases, there was a span of 15 bases. The CDR3 region is CASSIGTGGTDTQYF. The CDR3 nucleotides read TGTGCCAGCAGCATCGGGACCGGGGGTACAGATACGCAGTATTTT. Filled out from reference TRBV5-4 and TRBJ2-3, the complete variable domain reads ETGVTQSPTHLIKTRGQQVTLRCSSQSGHNTVSWYQQALGQGPQFIFQYYREEENGRGNFPPRFSGLQFPNYSSELNVNALELDDSALYLCASSIGTGGTDTQYFGPGTRLTVL.

This chain connects TRBV5-1 to TRBJ2-7; 10 bases match TRBD1. Germline CDR1 and CDR2: SGHRS and YFSETQ. The CDR3 totals 14 residues. With V trimmed by 3 bases and J by 3 bases, 3 bases remained unmatched. The CDR3 loop reads CASSSGQGGYEQYF. Here the CDR3 DNA reads TGCGCCAGCAGCTCCGGACAGGGGGGCTACGAGCAGTACTTC.

This chain links TRBV27 with TRBJ1-1; D remains unclear. The germline V gene encodes CDR1 MNHEY and CDR2 SMNVEV (reference sequence). V was trimmed by 0 bases and J by 4 bases, leaving 15 bases between them. The CDR3 runs 16 residues. The CDR3 DNA reads TGTGCCAGCAGTTTATCCCCGGGAATGCCGGGCACTGAAGCTTTCTTT. Amino acids: CASSLSPGMPGTEAFF.

The V and J genes are TRBV5-4 and TRBJ2-7, with 9 bases identical to TRBD1. Germline V gene data show CDR1 as SGHNT and CDR2 as YYREEE (reference sequence). The CDR3 contains 15 residues. V shed 4 bases, J shed 0 bases, and the junction held 5 bases outside the gene matches. CDR3 residues: CASSLEQGASYEQYF. The DNA for the CDR3 is TGTGCCAGCAGCCTCGAACAGGGGGCCTCCTACGAGCAGTACTTC.

The gene calls are TRBV10-3 and TRBJ2-1, with TRBD1 matching over 8 bases. V lost 3 bases to trimming and J lost 6 bases; unmatched junction nucleotides: 10. The CDR3 length is 16 residues. The germline V gene has CDR1 ENHRY and CDR2 SYGVKD. The CDR3 spells CAISDSGQGAGNEQFF. The DNA for the CDR3 is TGTGCCATCAGTGATAGTGGGCAGGGGGCAGGCAATGAGCAGTTCTTC.

This chain links TRBV5-5 with TRBJ1-1; tentatively, D is TRBD1 (5 bases). Looked up from germline, CDR1 is SGHKS and CDR2 is YYEKEE (reference sequence). With 1 base removed from V and 2 bases from J, the gap between germline ends came to 12 bases. The CDR3 totals 15 residues. CDR3 sequence: CASSLYTGVNTEAFF. CDR3 DNA sequence: TGTGCCAGCAGCTTGTATACAGGTGTAAACACTGAAGCTTTCTTT. Complete variable domain (other parts from reference TRBV5-5 and TRBJ1-1): DAGVTQSPTHLIKTRGQQVTLRCSPISGHKSVSWYQQVLGQGPQFIFQYYEKEERGRGNFPDRFSARQFPNYSSELNVNALLLGDSALYLCASSLYTGVNTEAFFGQGTRLTVV.

The V call is TRBV5-1, the J call TRBJ2-5; tentative D call: TRBD1 (6 bases). Germline CDR1 and CDR2: SGHRS and YFSETQ. Between the trimmed V and J ends, which lost 0 bases and 4 bases, there was a span of 10 bases. The CDR3 is made up of 14 amino acids. CDR3 coding DNA: TGCGCCAGCAGCTTGGGGGCAGGGGCAGAGACCCAGTACTTC. Translation gives CASSLGAGAETQYF.

V gene TRBV10-1 combines with J gene TRBJ2-1; possible D gene TRBD2, 5 bases. The CDR3 has 15 amino acids. Deletions cut 4 bases from V and 6 bases from J, with 16 bases between. Germline loops: CDR1 WNHNN, CDR2 SYGVQD (reference sequence). The CDR3 bases are TGCGCCAGCAGTGCCAGGCTAGCCGGGCCCAATGAGCAGTTCTTC. This encodes CASSARLAGPNEQFF.